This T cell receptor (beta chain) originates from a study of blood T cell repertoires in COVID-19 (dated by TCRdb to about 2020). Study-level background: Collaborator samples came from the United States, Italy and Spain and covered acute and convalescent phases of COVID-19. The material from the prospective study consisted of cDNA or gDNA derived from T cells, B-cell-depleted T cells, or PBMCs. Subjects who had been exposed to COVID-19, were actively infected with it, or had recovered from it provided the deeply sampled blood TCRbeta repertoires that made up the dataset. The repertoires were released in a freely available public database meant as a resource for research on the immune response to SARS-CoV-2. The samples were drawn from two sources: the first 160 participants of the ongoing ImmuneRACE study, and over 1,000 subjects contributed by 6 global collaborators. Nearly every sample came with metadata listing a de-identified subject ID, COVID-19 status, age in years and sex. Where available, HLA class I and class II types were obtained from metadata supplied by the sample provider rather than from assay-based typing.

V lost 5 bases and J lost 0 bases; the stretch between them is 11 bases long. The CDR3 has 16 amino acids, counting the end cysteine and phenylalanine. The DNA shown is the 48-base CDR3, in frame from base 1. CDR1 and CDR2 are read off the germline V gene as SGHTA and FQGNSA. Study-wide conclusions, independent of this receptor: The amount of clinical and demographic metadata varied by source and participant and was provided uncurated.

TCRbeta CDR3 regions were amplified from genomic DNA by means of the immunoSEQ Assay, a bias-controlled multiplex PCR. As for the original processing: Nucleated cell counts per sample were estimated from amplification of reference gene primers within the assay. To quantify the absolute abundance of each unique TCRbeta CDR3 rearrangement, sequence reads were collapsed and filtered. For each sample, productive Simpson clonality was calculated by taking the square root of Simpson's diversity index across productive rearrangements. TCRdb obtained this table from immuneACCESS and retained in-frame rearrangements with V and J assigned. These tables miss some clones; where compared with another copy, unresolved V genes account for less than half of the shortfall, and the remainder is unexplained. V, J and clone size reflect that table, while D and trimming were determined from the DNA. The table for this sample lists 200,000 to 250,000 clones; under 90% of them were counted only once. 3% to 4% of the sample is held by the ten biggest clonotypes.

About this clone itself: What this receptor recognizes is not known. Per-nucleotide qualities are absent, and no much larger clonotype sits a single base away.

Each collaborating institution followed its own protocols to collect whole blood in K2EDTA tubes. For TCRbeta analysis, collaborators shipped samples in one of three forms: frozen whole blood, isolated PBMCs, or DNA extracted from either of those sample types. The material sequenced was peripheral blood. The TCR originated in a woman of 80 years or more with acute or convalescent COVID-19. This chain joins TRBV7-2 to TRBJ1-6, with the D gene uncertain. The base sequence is TGTGCCAGCAGCCCCCCGCTCAGCTCCTATAATTCACCCCTCCACTTT. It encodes CASSPPLSSYNSPLHF.